The 24 T cell receptor beta chains given below trace back to one sample, sequenced in a study of T cell responses to AZD1222 COVID-19 vaccine (dated by TCRdb to 2020 to 2022). This specimen's time point label, per the study, means: about 28 days (+/-7) after the second vaccine dose. Receptor amplification or capture employed the immunoSEQ multiplex PCR assay. Here the immuneACCESS table is served through TCRdb, limited to in-frame sequences with V and J called. Missing clones are a known gap in these copies; in checked studies unresolved V genes cover under half, and the rest lacks a known reason. The sample contains 150,000 to 160,000 clones, more than 85% of them found a single time. Jointly, the top ten make up roughly 1.6% of the sample. This sample comprised peripheral blood, obtained 28 days after the second AZD1222 dose. All receptors come from an adult who received the AZD1222 COVID-19 vaccine.

V usage is TRBV5-1 and J usage is TRBJ1-4; unclear D gene. V dropped 2 bases and J dropped 7 bases, with 6 bases sitting between them. Germline V gene sequence: CDR1 SGHRS, CDR2 YFSETQ. The CDR3 spans 12 residues. The CDR3 bases are TGCGCCAGCAGCTTCCCAAGTGAAAAACTGTTTTTT. Translation: CASSFPSEKLFF.

V usage is TRBV6-4 and J usage is TRBJ2-1; 7 bases align to TRBD2. The V gene end was trimmed by 3 bases and the J gene end by 4 bases; junction bases not matched to a gene: 0. The CDR3 is 13 amino acids. CDR1 is MRHNA, CDR2 SNTAGT, per germline. CDR3 amino acids: CASSEREYNEQFF. CDR3 sequence (DNA): TGTGCCAGCAGTGAGCGGGAGTACAATGAGCAGTTCTTC.

The CDR3 DNA sequence: TGTGCCTGGAGCACAGGGACCACTGAAGCTTTCTTT. This gives the protein CAWSTGTTEAFF. The chain uses TRBV30 and TRBJ1-1; tentative D call: TRBD1 (6 bases). Trimming pared 3 bases from V and 4 bases from J, leaving 9 bases between. The CDR3 is 12 residues long. Germline CDR1 and CDR2: GTSNPN and SVGIG (reference sequence).

The chain carries TRBV12-3 or TRBV12-4 and TRBJ1-1; TRBD1 matches at 11 bases. Losses at the gene ends were 6 bases for V and 11 bases for J; bases not matched to a gene: 5. The CDR3 sequence is 12 residues long. In nucleotides, the CDR3 is TGTGCCAGCAGGGGGACAGGGGGTTATGCTTTCTTT. This translates into CASRGTGGYAFF.

CDR3 residues: CASSYWDGSGAWPLHF. DNA of the CDR3: TGTGCCAGCAGTTACTGGGATGGGTCGGGGGCTTGGCCCCTCCACTTT. V is TRBV6-5 and J is TRBJ1-6, with D perhaps matching TRBD1 (6 bases). CDR3 length equals 16 residues. V gave up 1 base and J gave up 13 bases, with 20 bases separating them. The germline V gene encodes CDR1 MNHEY and CDR2 SVGAGI.

The chain is built from TRBV5-6 and TRBJ2-7; D is uncertain. Germline V gene lookup returns CDR1 SGHDT and CDR2 YYEEEE. Trimming left V 4 bases short and J 1 base short, with 9 bases between. The CDR3 extends over 13 amino acids. The chain's CDR3 is CASSIRISYEQYF. CDR3 bases: TGTGCCAGCAGCATCCGGATATCCTACGAGCAGTACTTC.

This chain joins TRBV7-8 and TRBJ2-7; D may be TRBD1 (5 bases). Per the germline V gene, CDR1 is SGHVS and CDR2 is FQNEAQ. The length of the CDR3 is 14 residues. The germline V and J ends were trimmed by 0 bases and 2 bases, with 8 bases remaining between them. The CDR3 DNA follows: TGTGCCAGCAGCTTAGCGCTGACAGCCTACGAGCAGTACTTC. Residues: CASSLALTAYEQYF.

The V gene is TRBV24-1, the J gene TRBJ2-3, with 11 bases matching TRBD2. This CDR3 contains 17 residues. Germline values: CDR1 KGHDR, CDR2 SFDVKD. V trimming: 5 bases; J trimming: 2 bases; junction bases outside the gene matches: 8. The CDR3 bases are TGTGCCACCAGTGGACTAGGGACTAGCGGTTTCACAGATACGCAGTATTTT. This encodes CATSGLGTSGFTDTQYF.

This rearrangement joins TRBV28 to TRBJ1-6, with D tentatively TRBD1 (6 bases). The CDR3 is 15 amino acids. V lost 2 bases and J 5 bases, leaving 10 bases between the germline ends. From germline, CDR1 is MDHEN and CDR2 SYDVKM. The CDR3 nucleotides are TGTGCCAGCAGTTTACCCAGGGGTCATAATTCACCCCTCCACTTT. Translating it yields CASSLPRGHNSPLHF.

J is TRBJ1-6 and V is TRBV5-8; D unclear. The CDR3 runs to 15 residues. The germline CDR1 and CDR2 sequences are SGHTS and YDEGEE. Trimming pared 2 bases from V and 7 bases from J, leaving 13 bases between. This CDR3 reads CASSFVLQSNSPLHF. CDR3 DNA sequence: TGTGCCAGCAGCTTTGTTCTTCAGTCCAATTCACCCCTCCACTTT.

The gene calls are TRBV15 and TRBJ2-5; D not resolved. This CDR3 has 15 residues. Trimming shortened V by 1 base and J by 5 bases, and 14 bases separated the two germline ends. Germline CDR1 and CDR2: LNHNV and YYDKDF (reference sequence). The CDR3 DNA sequence: TGTGCCACCAGCAGAGCTGGGAACCCTGGGGAGACCCAGTACTTC. It is translated as CATSRAGNPGETQYF.

The genes are TRBV2 and TRBJ2-5; TRBD1 matches at 8 bases. Germline V gives CDR1 SNHLY, CDR2 FYNNEI. With 10 bases clipped from V and 5 bases from J, the junction kept 9 bases outside the gene matches. CDR3 size: 13 residues. This CDR3 reads CATLGQGEETQYF. The CDR3 DNA sequence: TGTGCCACGTTAGGACAGGGTGAGGAGACCCAGTACTTC.

The J gene is TRBJ2-5, the V gene TRBV28, with D unresolved. There are 15 residues in the CDR3. V shed 3 bases and J shed 0 bases, with 11 bases lying between them. Looked up from germline, CDR1 is MDHEN and CDR2 is SYDVKM. The CDR3 bases are TGTGCCAGCAGTTTGAGTCTGGGGTACCAAGAGACCCAGTACTTC. Residues: CASSLSLGYQETQYF.

The CDR3 coding sequence is TGTGCCAGCAGTAAGGGACAGGCTTACGAGCAGTACTTC. It translates to CASSKGQAYEQYF. The chain combines TRBV12-3 or TRBV12-4 with TRBJ2-7; 8 bases are shared with TRBD1. The CDR3 has 13 amino acids. The junction had 4 bases not matched to a gene; V was cut back by 5 bases and J by 4 bases.

The chain is built from TRBV9 and TRBJ2-1; 11 bases are a match to TRBD2. Unmatched junction bases numbered 6, after V lost 4 bases and J lost 9 bases. Germline V gene sequence: CDR1 SGDLS, CDR2 YYNGEE. CDR3 size: 14 residues. The CDR3 loop reads CASSQGTSGTEQFF. For the CDR3, the DNA is TGTGCCAGCAGCCAGGGGACTAGCGGCACTGAGCAGTTCTTC.

The rearrangement joins TRBV7-3 to TRBJ2-1; 9 positions match TRBD2. After removal of 4 bases from V and 4 bases from J, the junction contained 2 bases not matched to a gene. CDR1 is SGHTA and CDR2 is FQGTGA in the germline V gene. The CDR3 is made up of 14 amino acids. CDR3 sequence (DNA): TGTGCCAGCAGCTCGGGACTAGCTTACAATGAGCAGTTCTTC. Its protein is CASSSGLAYNEQFF.

The CDR3 DNA reads as TGTGCCAGCAGCCAAGACTCGGACGGTACGCAGTATTTT. Residues: CASSQDSDGTQYF. The chain uses TRBV3-1 (or the pseudogene TRBV3-2) and TRBJ2-3; D remains unclear. CDR1 is LGHDT and CDR2 is YNNKEL in the germline V gene (reference sequence). This CDR3 spans 13 amino acids. Between the trimmed V and J ends, which lost 0 bases and 8 bases, there was a span of 9 bases.

The chain uses TRBV7-9 and TRBJ1-1, with a possible D match to TRBD1 (5 bases). Germline lookup yields CDR1 SEHNR and CDR2 FQNEAQ (reference sequence). V gave up 3 bases and J gave up 1 base, with 12 bases separating them. There are 15 residues in the CDR3. This CDR3 is CASSFGDPGNTEAFF. The CDR3 nucleotides are TGTGCCAGCAGCTTCGGGGACCCTGGGAACACTGAAGCTTTCTTT.

The chain links TRBV4-1 to TRBJ1-1; D is unresolved. The V end was cut by 0 bases, the J end by 10 bases, with 12 bases between. The CDR3 sequence is 13 residues long. The germline CDR1 and CDR2 sequences are MGHRA and YSYEKL. The chain's CDR3 is CASSQEEGERAFF. CDR3 DNA sequence: TGCGCCAGCAGCCAAGAAGAGGGTGAAAGAGCTTTCTTT.

The chain is built from TRBV5-6 and TRBJ1-5; no clear D gene. The ends were cut back, 0 bases at V and 1 base at J, with 8 bases in the middle. The CDR3 spans 15 residues. Germline CDR1 SGHDT, CDR2 YYEEEE. The CDR3 loop is CASSLGRRSNQPQHF. CDR3 nucleotide sequence: TGTGCCAGCAGCTTGGGTCGGAGGAGCAATCAGCCCCAGCATTTT.

The rearrangement links TRBV19 to TRBJ2-4; D is undetermined. Trimming cost V 6 bases and J 0 bases, with 15 bases left between them. Germline values: CDR1 LNHDA, CDR2 SQIVND (reference sequence). The CDR3 is made up of 16 amino acids. CDR3 region: CASSTGRTRAKNIQYF. CDR3 sequence (DNA): TGTGCCAGTAGCACGGGTCGCACCCGAGCCAAAAACATTCAGTACTTC.

For the CDR3, the DNA is TGTGCCAGCAGCCAAGGGACAGGGGCGGAAAAACTGTTTTTT. Amino acids: CASSQGTGAEKLFF. This chain connects TRBV11-2 to TRBJ1-4; 10 bases match TRBD1. The germline gives CDR1 SGHAT, CDR2 FQNNGV. The CDR3 consists of 14 residues. Trimming at V came to 5 bases and at J to 8 bases, leaving 5 bases not matched to a gene.

The gene calls are TRBV28 and TRBJ2-1, with 12 positions matching TRBD2. The V segment lost 4 bases and the J segment 4 bases; nucleotides outside the gene matches: 5. Germline V gene sequence: CDR1 MDHEN, CDR2 SYDVKM. The CDR3 sequence is 16 residues long. The CDR3 sequence: CASSSRTSGVYNEQFF. The CDR3 nucleotides read TGTGCCAGCAGTTCCCGGACTAGCGGGGTATACAATGAGCAGTTCTTC.

CDR3 amino acids: CASTTGLGNYEQYF. In DNA, the CDR3 is TGTGCCAGCACCACCGGACTAGGAAACTACGAGCAGTACTTC. The gene calls are TRBV28 and TRBJ2-7, with TRBD2 matching 7 bases. Losses at the gene ends were 7 bases for V and 3 bases for J; bases not matched to a gene: 9. The V gene's germline CDR1 is MDHEN and CDR2 SYDVKM. The CDR3 loop spans 14 amino acids. Combining the CDR3 with reference TRBV28 and TRBJ2-7 gives the whole variable domain DVKVTQSSRYLVKRTGEKVFLECVQDMDHENMFWYRQDPGLGLRLIYFSYDVKMKEKGDIPEGYSVSREKKERFSLILESASTNQTSMYLCASTTGLGNYEQYFGPGTRLTVT.